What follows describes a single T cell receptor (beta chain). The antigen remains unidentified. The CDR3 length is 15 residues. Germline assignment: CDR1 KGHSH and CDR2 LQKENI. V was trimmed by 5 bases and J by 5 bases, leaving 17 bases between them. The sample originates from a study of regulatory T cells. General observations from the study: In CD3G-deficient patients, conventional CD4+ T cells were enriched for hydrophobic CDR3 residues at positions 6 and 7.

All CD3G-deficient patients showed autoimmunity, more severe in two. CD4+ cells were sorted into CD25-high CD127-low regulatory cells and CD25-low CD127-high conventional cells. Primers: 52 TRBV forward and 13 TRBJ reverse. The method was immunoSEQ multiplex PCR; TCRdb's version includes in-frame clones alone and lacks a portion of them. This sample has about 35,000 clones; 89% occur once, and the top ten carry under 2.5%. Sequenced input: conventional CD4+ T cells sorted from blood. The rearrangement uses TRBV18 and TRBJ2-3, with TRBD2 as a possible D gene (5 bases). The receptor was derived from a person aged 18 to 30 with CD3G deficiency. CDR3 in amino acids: CASSFTRGGKDTQYF. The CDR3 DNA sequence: TGTGCCAGCTCATTCACAAGAGGAGGAAAAGATACGCAGTATTTT.